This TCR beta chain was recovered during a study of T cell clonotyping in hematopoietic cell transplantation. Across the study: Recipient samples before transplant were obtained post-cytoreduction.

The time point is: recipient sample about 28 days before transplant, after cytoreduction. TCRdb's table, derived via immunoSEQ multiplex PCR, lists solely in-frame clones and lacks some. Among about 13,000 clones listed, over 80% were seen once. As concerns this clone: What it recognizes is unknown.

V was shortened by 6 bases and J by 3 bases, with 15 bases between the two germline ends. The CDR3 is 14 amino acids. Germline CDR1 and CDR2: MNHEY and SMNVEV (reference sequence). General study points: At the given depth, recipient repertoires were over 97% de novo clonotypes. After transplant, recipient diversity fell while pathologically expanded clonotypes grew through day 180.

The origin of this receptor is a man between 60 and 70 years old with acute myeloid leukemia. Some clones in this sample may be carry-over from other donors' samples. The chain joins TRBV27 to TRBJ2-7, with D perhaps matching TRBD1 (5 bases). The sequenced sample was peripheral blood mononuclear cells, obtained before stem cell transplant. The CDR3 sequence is CASSRTYGLYEQYF. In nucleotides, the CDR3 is TGTGCCAGCAGCAGGACATACGGGCTCTACGAGCAGTACTTC.